This T cell receptor (beta chain) was obtained from a study of PD-1 and CTLA-4 blockade in melanoma. Assay used: immunoSEQ multiplex PCR; TCRdb lists only in-frame clones, some missing. The sample yields about 30,000 clones, around 90% seen once. Per germline, CDR1 MGHDK and CDR2 SYGVNS. CDR3 length: 14 amino acids. Trimming removed 6 bases from V and 2 bases from J; junction bases left unmatched: 1. The sequence was collected from a human donor with melanoma. J is TRBJ2-5 and V is TRBV25-1, with 12 bases identical to TRBD2. The sample was CD8+ T cells from peripheral blood, taken before anti-PD-1 treatment. The CDR3 region has the DNA TGTGCCAGCAGGACTAGCGGGGGACAAGAGACCCAGTACTTC. This gives the protein CASRTSGGQETQYF. The full variable domain, with the rest looked up from reference TRBV25-1 and TRBJ2-5, is EADIYQTPRYLVIGTGKKITLECSQTMGHDKMYWYQQDPGMELHLIHYSYGVNSTEKGDLSSESTVSRIRTEHFPLTLESARPSHTSQYLCASRTSGGQETQYFGPGTRLLVL.